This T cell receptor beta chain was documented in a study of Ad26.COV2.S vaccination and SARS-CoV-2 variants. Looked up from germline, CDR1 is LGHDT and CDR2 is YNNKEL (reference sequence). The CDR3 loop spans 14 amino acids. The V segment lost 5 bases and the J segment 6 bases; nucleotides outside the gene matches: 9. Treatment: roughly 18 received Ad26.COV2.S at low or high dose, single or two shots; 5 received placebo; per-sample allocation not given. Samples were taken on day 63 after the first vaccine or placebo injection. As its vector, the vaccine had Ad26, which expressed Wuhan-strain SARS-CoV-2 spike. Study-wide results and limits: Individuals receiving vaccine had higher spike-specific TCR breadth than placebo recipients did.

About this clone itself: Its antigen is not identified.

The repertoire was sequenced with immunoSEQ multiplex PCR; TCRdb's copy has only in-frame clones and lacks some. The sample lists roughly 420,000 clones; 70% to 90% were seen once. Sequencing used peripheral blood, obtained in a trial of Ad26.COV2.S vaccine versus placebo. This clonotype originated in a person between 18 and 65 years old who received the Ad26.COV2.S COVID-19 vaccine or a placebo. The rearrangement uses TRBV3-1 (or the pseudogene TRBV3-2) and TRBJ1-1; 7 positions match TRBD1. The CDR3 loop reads CASSYRQGGAEAFF. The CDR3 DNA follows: TGTGCCAGCAGCTACCGACAGGGTGGGGCTGAAGCTTTCTTT.